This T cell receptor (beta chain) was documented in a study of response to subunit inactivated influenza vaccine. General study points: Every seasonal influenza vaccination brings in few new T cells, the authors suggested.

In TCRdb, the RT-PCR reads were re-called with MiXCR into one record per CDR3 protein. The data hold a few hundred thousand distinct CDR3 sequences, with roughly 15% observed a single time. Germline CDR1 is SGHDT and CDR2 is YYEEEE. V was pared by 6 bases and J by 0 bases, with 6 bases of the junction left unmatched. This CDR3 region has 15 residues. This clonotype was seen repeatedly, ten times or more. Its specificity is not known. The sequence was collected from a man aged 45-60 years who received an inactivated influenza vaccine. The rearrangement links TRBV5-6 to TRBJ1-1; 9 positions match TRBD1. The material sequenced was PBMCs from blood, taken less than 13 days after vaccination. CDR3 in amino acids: CASTRGQGLNTEAFF. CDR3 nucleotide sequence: TGTGCCAGCACCCGGGGACAGGGCCTGAACACTGAAGCTTTCTTT.